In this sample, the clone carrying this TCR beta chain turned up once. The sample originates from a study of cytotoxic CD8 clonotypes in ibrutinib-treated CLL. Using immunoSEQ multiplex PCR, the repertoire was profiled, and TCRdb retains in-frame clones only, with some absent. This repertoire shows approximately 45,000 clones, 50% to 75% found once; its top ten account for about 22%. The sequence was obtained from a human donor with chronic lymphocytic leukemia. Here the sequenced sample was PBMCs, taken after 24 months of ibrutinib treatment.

The CDR3 coding sequence is TGTGCCAGCAGTCCGAGGACTAGGGAGGCTCACAATGAGCAGTTCTTC. It specifies CASSPRTREAHNEQFF. The chain is built from TRBV27 and TRBJ2-1, with 7 bases identical to TRBD2. This CDR3 has 16 residues. The germline V gene encodes CDR1 MNHEY and CDR2 SMNVEV (reference sequence). The ends lost 5 bases at V and 5 bases at J; junction bases unmatched: 12.